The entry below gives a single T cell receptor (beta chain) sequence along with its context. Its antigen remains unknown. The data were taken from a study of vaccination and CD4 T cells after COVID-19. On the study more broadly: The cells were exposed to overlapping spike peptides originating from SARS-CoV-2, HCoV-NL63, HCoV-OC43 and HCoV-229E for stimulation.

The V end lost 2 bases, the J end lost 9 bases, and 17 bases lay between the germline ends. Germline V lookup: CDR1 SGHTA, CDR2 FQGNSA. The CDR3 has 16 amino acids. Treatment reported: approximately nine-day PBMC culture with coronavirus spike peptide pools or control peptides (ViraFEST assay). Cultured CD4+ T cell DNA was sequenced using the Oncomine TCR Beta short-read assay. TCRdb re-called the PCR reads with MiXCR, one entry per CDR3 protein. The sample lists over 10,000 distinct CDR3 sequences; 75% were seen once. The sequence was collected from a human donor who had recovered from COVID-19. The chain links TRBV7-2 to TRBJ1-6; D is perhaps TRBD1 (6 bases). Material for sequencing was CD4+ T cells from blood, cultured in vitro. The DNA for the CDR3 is TGTGCCAGCAGCTTATACCCAGCGACAGGAGGTTCACCCCTCCACTTT. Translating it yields CASSLYPATGGSPLHF.